This section outlines one TCR beta chain sequence together with its context. CDR1 is MDHEN, CDR2 SYDVKM, per germline. The CDR3 is 17 amino acids. The V end lost 2 bases, the J end lost 1 base, and 16 bases lay between the germline ends. This specimen comes from a study of Ad26.COV2.S vaccination and SARS-CoV-2 variants. Treatment specified: about 20 received Ad26.COV2.S at low or high dose, single or two shots; 5 received placebo; per-sample allocation not given. Collection of the samples took place on day 63 after the first injection of vaccine or placebo. This table comes from immunoSEQ multiplex PCR, and its TCRdb copy is limited to in-frame clones, with some not included. The data contain about 350,000 clones, roughly 85% of them seen just once; the ten biggest clones take up 3% to 4%.

This chain uses TRBV28 with TRBJ2-3, with D possibly being TRBD2 (6 bases). The sequence derives from a person between 18 and 60 years old who received the Ad26.COV2.S COVID-19 vaccine or a placebo. The sample here was peripheral blood, taken in a trial of Ad26.COV2.S vaccine versus placebo. The CDR3 here is CASSLRPGLPRTDTQYF. The CDR3 DNA is TGTGCCAGCAGTTTACGCCCGGGACTGCCACGCACAGATACGCAGTATTTT.